The 17 T cell receptor beta chains in this list originate from one sample, sequenced in a study of graft-versus-host responses after intestinal transplantation listed by TCRdb under 2021. The receptor library was made with the immunoSEQ multiplex PCR assay. The clones in this table, taken by TCRdb from immuneACCESS, are in-frame only. Not every clone is retained; where verified, under half of the shortfall comes from an unresolved V gene, and the cause of the rest is unknown. A total of fewer than 45,000 clones appear in this sample, roughly 89% of them only once. 2.3% of the sample is in the top ten clones. The specimen comprised PBMCs, sampled 314 days after intestinal transplant. All receptors derive from a human patient who received an intestinal transplant, so some T cells may come from the graft donor.

This sequence joins TRBV6-1 and TRBJ2-2, with D perhaps matching TRBD2 (5 bases). Germline V gene data show CDR1 as MNHNS and CDR2 as SASEGT. Trimming stripped 3 bases from V and 4 bases from J, with 9 bases between. The CDR3 length is 14 residues. For the CDR3, the DNA is TGTGCCAGCAGTGACGGGGTCGGCACCGGGGAGCTGTTTTTT. Its translation is CASSDGVGTGELFF.

The V call is TRBV6-6, the J call TRBJ1-1; tentative D call: TRBD1 (6 bases). This CDR3 contains 15 residues. Per the germline V gene, CDR1 is MNHNY and CDR2 is SVGAGI (reference sequence). The V gene lost 2 bases and the J gene lost 4 bases, with 14 bases spanning the gap. The CDR3 reads CASSYRGPGATEAFF. In DNA, the CDR3 is TGTGCCAGCAGTTACAGGGGTCCAGGGGCCACTGAAGCTTTCTTT.

The chain uses TRBV7-8 and TRBJ2-2; D is perhaps TRBD2 (6 bases). The CDR3 runs to 15 residues. Germline V gene lookup returns CDR1 SGHVS and CDR2 FQNEAQ. V dropped 0 bases and J dropped 5 bases, with 10 bases sitting between them. The CDR3 here is CASSLAGGQTGELFF. For the CDR3, the DNA is TGTGCCAGCAGCTTAGCGGGAGGCCAGACCGGGGAGCTGTTTTTT.

This chain joins TRBV28 and TRBJ1-5, with 8 bases matching TRBD1. With 3 bases clipped from V and 3 bases from J, the junction kept 1 base outside the gene matches. CDR1 is MDHEN and CDR2 is SYDVKM in the germline V gene. The CDR3 runs to 14 residues. The chain's CDR3 is CASSLDRVNQPQHF. CDR3 nucleotides: TGTGCCAGCAGTTTGGACAGGGTCAATCAGCCCCAGCATTTT.

Only a few counts were recorded for this clone. This chain uses TRBV10-3 with TRBJ2-7, with D possibly TRBD1 on 6 matching bases. Germline CDR1 is ENHRY and CDR2 is SYGVKD. The germline V and J ends were trimmed by 7 bases and 1 base, with 11 bases remaining between them. The CDR3 is made up of 13 amino acids. CDR3 in DNA: TGTGCCATCAACCGGGACACTTCCTACGAGCAGTACTTC. Encoded protein: CAINRDTSYEQYF.

The CDR3 sequence: CASSSTYEQYF. The CDR3 region has the DNA TGTGCCAGCAGCTCAACCTACGAGCAGTACTTC. The rearrangement links TRBV14 to TRBJ2-7, with D unclear. CDR1 is SGHDN and CDR2 is FVKESK in the germline V gene. This CDR3 region has 11 residues. V was cut by 5 bases and J by 2 bases, with 4 bases left in between. The full variable domain, its missing parts supplied by reference TRBV14 and TRBJ2-7, is EAGVTQFPSHSVIEKGQTVTLRCDPISGHDNLYWYRRVMGKEIKFLLHFVKESKQDESGMPNNRFLAERTGGTYSTLKVQPAELEDSGVYFCASSSTYEQYFGPGTRLTVT.

The chain employs TRBV11-2 and TRBJ1-5; D unclear. This CDR3 is built from 15 residues. The germline V gene has CDR1 SGHAT and CDR2 FQNNGV. V was cut by 2 bases and J by 5 bases, with 13 bases left in between. The DNA of the CDR3 is TGTGCCAGCAGCTTAAATCGAGCGAGGGATCAGCCCCAGCATTTT. Translating it yields CASSLNRARDQPQHF.

The CDR3 protein is CASSDPLIRRSGNTIYF. The CDR3 DNA reads TGTGCCAGCAGCGACCCCCTGATAAGACGGTCTGGAAACACCATATATTTT. The chain has TRBV7-9 and TRBJ1-3; D unresolved. V gave up 5 bases and J gave up 1 base, with 18 bases separating them. CDR3 length: 17 residues. Germline CDR1 reads SEHNR; CDR2 reads FQNEAQ (reference sequence).

This sequence joins TRBV4-1 and TRBJ2-7; possibly TRBD1 for D (5 bases). Per germline, CDR1 MGHRA and CDR2 YSYEKL. Deletions cut 2 bases from V and 2 bases from J, with 10 bases between. The CDR3 consists of 14 residues. The CDR3 region is CASSQIVGAYEQYF. In DNA form, the CDR3 reads TGCGCCAGCAGCCAAATAGTAGGGGCCTACGAGCAGTACTTC.

The CDR3 region is CASSALARTDTQYF. The DNA of the CDR3 is TGTGCCAGCAGTGCACTAGCCCGAACAGATACGCAGTATTTT. The chain couples TRBV2 to TRBJ2-3, with a weak D call TRBD2 (6 bases). V shed 4 bases and J shed 3 bases, with 11 bases lying between them. The CDR3 spans 14 residues. CDR1 and CDR2 (germline): SNHLY, FYNNEI.

V and J are TRBV6-6 and TRBJ1-5; D remains unclear. Trimming took off 2 bases at V and 6 bases at J, with 8 bases between the two ends. Germline CDR1 MNHNY, CDR2 SVGAGI (reference sequence). This CDR3 has 13 residues. Written as DNA, the CDR3 is TGTGCCAGCAGTTACAAGGGAGGTCAGCCCCAGCATTTT. It specifies CASSYKGGQPQHF.

The rearrangement joins TRBV6-6 to TRBJ1-1, with 11 bases lining up with TRBD1. V shed 2 bases, J shed 10 bases, and the junction held 3 bases outside the gene matches. This CDR3 region has 13 residues. From germline, CDR1 is MNHNY and CDR2 SVGAGI (reference sequence). This chain's CDR3 is CASSYDGTGGAFF. CDR3 nucleotide sequence: TGTGCCAGCAGTTACGATGGGACAGGGGGAGCTTTCTTT.

Remarks on this clone: Other DNA sequences in the sample encode the same CDR3. The J gene is TRBJ2-5, the V gene TRBV4-1; TRBD1 might be the D (5 bases). Germline-derived CDR1 and CDR2 are MGHRA and YSYEKL. The V gene lost 1 base and the J gene lost 5 bases, with 17 bases spanning the gap. This CDR3 comprises 16 residues. Written as DNA, the CDR3 is TGCGCCAGCAGCCAAGGGTGGGGCGGTATAGGGGAGACCCAGTACTTC. Protein sequence: CASSQGWGGIGETQYF.

The V call is TRBV11-2, the J call TRBJ2-3, with D hard to call. This CDR3 has 14 amino acids. Germline CDR1 SGHAT, CDR2 FQNNGV. V was trimmed by 0 bases and J by 3 bases, leaving 7 bases between them. The CDR3 coding sequence is TGTGCCAGCAGCTTAGAGACTTTTACAGATACGCAGTATTTT. It encodes CASSLETFTDTQYF.

The CDR3 DNA follows: TGTGCCAGCAGCTTACTGCTAGCGGGGTCTTACAATGAGCAGTTCTTC. Translated, it gives CASSLLLAGSYNEQFF. This sequence joins TRBV7-2 and TRBJ2-1; 9 bases agree with TRBD2. This CDR3 is 16 amino acids long. Germline trimming cut 2 bases from V and 4 bases from J; bases unmatched to any gene: 6. Germline CDR1 and CDR2: SGHTA and FQGNSA.

The chain links TRBV18 to TRBJ1-5, with a possible D match to TRBD1 (6 bases). The germline V gene has CDR1 KGHSH and CDR2 LQKENI. The CDR3 is made up of 14 amino acids. Trimming pared 1 base from V and 4 bases from J, leaving 8 bases between. This CDR3 is CASSPQGVNQPQHF. Written as DNA, the CDR3 is TGTGCCAGCTCACCACAGGGGGTGAATCAGCCCCAGCATTTT.

CDR3 bases: TGTGCCAGCAGCTTATCCCAGGGACAGAACTACGAGCAGTACTTC. Protein product: CASSLSQGQNYEQYF. The chain is built from TRBV7-6 and TRBJ2-7; TRBD1 aligns across 7 bases. The V gene end was trimmed by 2 bases and the J gene end by 3 bases; junction bases not matched to a gene: 7. Germline CDR1 reads SGHVS; CDR2 reads FNYEAQ. The CDR3 is made up of 15 amino acids.